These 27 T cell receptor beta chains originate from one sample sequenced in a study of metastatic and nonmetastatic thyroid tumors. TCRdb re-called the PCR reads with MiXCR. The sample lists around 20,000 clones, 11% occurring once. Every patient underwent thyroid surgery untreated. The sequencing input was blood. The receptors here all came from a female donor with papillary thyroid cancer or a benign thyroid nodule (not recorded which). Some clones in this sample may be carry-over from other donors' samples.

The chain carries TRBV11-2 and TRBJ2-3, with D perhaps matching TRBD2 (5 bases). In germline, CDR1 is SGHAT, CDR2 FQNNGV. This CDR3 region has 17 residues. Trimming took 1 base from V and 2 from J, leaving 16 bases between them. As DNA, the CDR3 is TGTGCCAGCAGCTTAGGGAGGTGGCCGTATTACACAGATACGCAGTATTTT. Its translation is CASSLGRWPYYTDTQYF.

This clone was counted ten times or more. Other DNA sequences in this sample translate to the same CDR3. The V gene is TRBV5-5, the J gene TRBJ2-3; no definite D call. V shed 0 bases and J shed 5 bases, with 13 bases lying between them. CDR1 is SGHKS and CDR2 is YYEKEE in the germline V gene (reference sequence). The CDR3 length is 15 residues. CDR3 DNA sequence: TGTGCCAGCAGCTTGGCCCGGGTCCTGGGAGATACGCAGTATTTT. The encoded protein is CASSLARVLGDTQYF. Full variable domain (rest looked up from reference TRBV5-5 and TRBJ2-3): DAGVTQSPTHLIKTRGQQVTLRCSPISGHKSVSWYQQVLGQGPQFIFQYYEKEERGRGNFPDRFSARQFPNYSSELNVNALLLGDSALYLCASSLARVLGDTQYFGPGTRLTVL.

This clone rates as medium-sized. The CDR3, as DNA: TGTGCCAGCACACTCCAGCAGACCCAGTACTTC. Its translation is CASTLQQTQYF. This rearrangement joins TRBV6-2 or TRBV6-3 to TRBJ2-5, with D hard to call. The CDR3 sequence is 11 residues long. Trimming removed 7 bases from V and 6 bases from J, with 9 bases in between. Germline V gene sequence: CDR1 MNHEY, CDR2 SVGEGT.

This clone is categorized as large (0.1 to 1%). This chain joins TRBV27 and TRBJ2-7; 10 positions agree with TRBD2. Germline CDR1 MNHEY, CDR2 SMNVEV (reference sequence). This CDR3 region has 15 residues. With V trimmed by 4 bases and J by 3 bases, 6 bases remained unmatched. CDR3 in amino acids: CASSSQLAGRYEQYF. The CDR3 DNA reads TGTGCCAGCAGTTCCCAACTAGCGGGACGCTACGAGCAGTACTTC.

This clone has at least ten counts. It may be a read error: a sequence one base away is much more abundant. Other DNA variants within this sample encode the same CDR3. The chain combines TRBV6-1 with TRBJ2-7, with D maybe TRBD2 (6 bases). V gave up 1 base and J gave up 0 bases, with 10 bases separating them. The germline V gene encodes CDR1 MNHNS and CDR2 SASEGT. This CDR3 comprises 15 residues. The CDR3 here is CASSEGPSASYEQYF. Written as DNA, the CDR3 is TGTGCCAGCAGTGAAGGGCCTAGCGCCTCCTACGAGCAGTACTTC.

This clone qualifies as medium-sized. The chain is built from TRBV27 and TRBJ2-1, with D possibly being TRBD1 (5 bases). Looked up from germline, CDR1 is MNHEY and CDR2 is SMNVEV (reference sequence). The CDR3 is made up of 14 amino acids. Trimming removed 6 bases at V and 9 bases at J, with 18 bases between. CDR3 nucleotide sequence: TGTGCCAGCAGATACCAGGGTTCACCAGGTGAGCAGTTCTTC. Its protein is CASRYQGSPGEQFF.

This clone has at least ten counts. The CDR3 reads CASSLAGGPALDTQYF. CDR3 sequence (DNA): TGCGCCAGCAGCTTGGCAGGAGGGCCCGCTCTGGATACGCAGTATTTT. V usage is TRBV5-1 and J usage is TRBJ2-3; TRBD2 might be the D (6 bases). Trimming took 0 bases from V and 6 from J, leaving 17 bases between them. This CDR3 is built from 16 residues. Germline loops: CDR1 SGHRS, CDR2 YFSETQ.

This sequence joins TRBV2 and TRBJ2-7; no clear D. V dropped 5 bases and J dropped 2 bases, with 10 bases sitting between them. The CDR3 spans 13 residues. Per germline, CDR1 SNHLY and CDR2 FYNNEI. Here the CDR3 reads CASSTECPYEQYF. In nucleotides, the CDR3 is TGTGCCAGCAGTACCGAGTGCCCCTACGAGCAGTACTTC.

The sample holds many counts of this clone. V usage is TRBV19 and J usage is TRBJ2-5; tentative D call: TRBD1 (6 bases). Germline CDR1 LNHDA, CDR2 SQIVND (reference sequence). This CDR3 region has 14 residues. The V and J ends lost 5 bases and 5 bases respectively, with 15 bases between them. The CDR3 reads CASSEMGARETQYF. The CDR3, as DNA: TGTGCCAGTAGTGAAATGGGGGCACGGGAGACCCAGTACTTC.

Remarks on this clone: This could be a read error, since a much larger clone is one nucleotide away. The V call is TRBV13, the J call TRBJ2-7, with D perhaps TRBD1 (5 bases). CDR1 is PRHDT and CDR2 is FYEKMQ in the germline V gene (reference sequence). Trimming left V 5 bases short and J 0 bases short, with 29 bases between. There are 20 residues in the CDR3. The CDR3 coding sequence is TGTGCCAGCAGCCCGCATCGGACCAAGGGGAAGCGCGGTACCTCCTACGAGCAGTACTTC. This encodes CASSPHRTKGKRGTSYEQYF.

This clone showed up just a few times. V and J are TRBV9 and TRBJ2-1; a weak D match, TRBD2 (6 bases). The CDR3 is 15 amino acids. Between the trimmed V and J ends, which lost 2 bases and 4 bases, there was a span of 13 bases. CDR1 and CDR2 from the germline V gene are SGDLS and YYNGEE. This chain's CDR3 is CASSVAGTSYNEQFF. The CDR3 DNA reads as TGTGCCAGCAGCGTGGCCGGGACTTCTTACAATGAGCAGTTCTTC.

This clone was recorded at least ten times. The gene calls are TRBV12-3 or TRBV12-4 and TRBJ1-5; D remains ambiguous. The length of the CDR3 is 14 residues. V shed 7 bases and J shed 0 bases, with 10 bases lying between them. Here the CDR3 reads CASNRENSNQPQHF. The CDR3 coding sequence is TGTGCCAGCAATAGGGAAAATAGCAATCAGCCCCAGCATTTT.

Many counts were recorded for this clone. The CDR3 region has the DNA TGCGCCAGCAGCACAAGCGGGACAGTGAACACTGAAGCTTTCTTT. Residues: CASSTSGTVNTEAFF. This chain links TRBV5-1 with TRBJ1-1; 7 nucleotides align to TRBD1. Germline values: CDR1 SGHRS, CDR2 YFSETQ. The junction had 6 bases not matched to a gene; V was cut back by 4 bases and J by 0 bases. The CDR3 totals 15 residues. Based on the CDR3 plus reference TRBV5-1 and TRBJ1-1, the full variable domain is KAGVTQTPRYLIKTRGQQVTLSCSPISGHRSVSWYQQTPGQGLQFLFEYFSETQRNKGNFPGRFSGRQFSNSRSEMNVSTLELGDSALYLCASSTSGTVNTEAFFGQGTRLTVV.

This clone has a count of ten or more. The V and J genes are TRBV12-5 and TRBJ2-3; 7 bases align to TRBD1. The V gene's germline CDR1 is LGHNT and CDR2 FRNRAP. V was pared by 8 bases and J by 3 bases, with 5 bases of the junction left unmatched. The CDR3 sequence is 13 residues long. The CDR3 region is CASRQGITDTQYF. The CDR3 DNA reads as TGTGCTAGTCGACAGGGAATAACAGATACGCAGTATTTT.

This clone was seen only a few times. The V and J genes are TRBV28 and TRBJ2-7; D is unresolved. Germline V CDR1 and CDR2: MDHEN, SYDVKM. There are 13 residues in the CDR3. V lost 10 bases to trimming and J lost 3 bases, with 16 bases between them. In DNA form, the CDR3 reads TGTGCCACAATGGATTTTGTGGTCTACGAGCAGTACTTC. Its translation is CATMDFVVYEQYF.

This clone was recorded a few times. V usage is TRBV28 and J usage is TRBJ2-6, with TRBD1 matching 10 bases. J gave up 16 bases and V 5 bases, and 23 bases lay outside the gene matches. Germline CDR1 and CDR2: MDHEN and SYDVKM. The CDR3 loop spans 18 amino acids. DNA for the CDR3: TGTGCCAGCAGTCCCGGGACAGGGGATTTTCCTGGGGCCAGCGTACTGACTTTC. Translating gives CASSPGTGDFPGASVLTF.

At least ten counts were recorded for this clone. CDR3 DNA sequence: TGCAGTGCTAGAGATAGACTAGCGGGACCGGTCGGAGATGAGCAGTTCTTC. Its protein product is CSARDRLAGPVGDEQFF. The V call is TRBV20-1, the J call TRBJ2-1; TRBD2 aligns across 11 bases. The CDR3 is 17 residues long. Germline CDR1 DFQATT, CDR2 SNEGSKA (reference sequence). The ends lost 0 bases at V and 8 bases at J; junction bases unmatched: 12.

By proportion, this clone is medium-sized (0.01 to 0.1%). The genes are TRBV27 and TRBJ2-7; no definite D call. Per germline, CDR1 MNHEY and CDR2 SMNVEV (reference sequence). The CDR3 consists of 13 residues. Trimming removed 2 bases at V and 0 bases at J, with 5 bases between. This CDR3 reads CASSLDSSYEQYF. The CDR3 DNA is TGTGCCAGCAGTTTAGATTCCTCCTACGAGCAGTACTTC.

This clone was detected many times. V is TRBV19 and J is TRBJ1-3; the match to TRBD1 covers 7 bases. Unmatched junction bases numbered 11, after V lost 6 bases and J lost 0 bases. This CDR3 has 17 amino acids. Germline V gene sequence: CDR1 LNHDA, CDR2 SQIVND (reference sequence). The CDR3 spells CASSATGTDGSGNTIYF. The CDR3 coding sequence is TGTGCCAGTAGCGCCACCGGGACAGACGGCTCTGGAAACACCATATATTTT.

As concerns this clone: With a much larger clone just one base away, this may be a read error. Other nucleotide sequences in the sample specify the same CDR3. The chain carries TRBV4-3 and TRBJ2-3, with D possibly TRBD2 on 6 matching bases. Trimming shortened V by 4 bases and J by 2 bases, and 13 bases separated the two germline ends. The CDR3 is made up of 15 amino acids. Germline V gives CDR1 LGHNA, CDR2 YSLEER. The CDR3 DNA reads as TGCGCCAGCAGCCGAGAGGCGGGGTACACAGATACGCAGTATTTT. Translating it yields CASSREAGYTDTQYF.

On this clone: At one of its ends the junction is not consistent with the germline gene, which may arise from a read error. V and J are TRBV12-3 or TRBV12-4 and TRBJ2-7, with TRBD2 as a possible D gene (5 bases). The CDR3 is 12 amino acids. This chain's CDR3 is CASSREGGEHYF. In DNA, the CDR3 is TGCGCCAGCAGCCGGGAAGGTGGCGAGCATTACTTC.

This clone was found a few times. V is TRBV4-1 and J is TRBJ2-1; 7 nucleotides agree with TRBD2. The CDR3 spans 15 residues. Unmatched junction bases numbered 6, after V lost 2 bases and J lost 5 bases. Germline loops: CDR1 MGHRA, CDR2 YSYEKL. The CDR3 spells CASSQLAGVNNEQFF. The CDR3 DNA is TGCGCCAGCAGCCAACTCGCGGGAGTTAACAATGAGCAGTTCTTC.

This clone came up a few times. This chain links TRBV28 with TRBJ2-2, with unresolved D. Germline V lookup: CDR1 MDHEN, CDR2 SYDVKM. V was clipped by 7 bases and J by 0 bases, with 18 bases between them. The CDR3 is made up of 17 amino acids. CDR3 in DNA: TGTGCCAGCAAGGGTCCACAGCCCAAAGCGAACACCGGGGAGCTGTTTTTT. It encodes CASKGPQPKANTGELFF.

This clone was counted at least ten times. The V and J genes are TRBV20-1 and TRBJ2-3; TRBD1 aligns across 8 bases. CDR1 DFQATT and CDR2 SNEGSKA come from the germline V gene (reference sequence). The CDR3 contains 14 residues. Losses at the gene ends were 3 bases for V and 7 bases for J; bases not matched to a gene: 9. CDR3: CSARGTGELNTQYF. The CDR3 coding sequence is TGCAGTGCTAGGGGGACAGGAGAACTTAATACGCAGTATTTT.

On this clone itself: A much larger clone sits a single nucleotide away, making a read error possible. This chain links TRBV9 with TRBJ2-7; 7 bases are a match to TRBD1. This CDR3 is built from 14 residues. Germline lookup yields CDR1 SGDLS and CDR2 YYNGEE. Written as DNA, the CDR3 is TGTGCCATCAGCCAAGGGGGCGGCCCCTACGAGCAGTACTTC. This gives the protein CAISQGGGPYEQYF.

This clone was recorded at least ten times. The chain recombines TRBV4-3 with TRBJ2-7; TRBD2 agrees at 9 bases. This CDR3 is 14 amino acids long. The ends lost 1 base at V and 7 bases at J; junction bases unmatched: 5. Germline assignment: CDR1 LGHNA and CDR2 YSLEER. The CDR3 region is CASSQGGGAREQYF. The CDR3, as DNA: TGCGCCAGCAGCCAAGGCGGGGGGGCGAGGGAGCAGTACTTC.

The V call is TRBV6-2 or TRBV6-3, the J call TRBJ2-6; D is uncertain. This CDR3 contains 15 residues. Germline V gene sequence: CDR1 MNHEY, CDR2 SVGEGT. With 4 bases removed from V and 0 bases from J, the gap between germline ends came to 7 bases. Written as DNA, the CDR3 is TGTGCCAGCAGTTTAACTAACTCTGGGGCCAACGTCCTGACTTTC. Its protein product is CASSLTNSGANVLTF.